These T cell receptor beta chains were read from a single sample in a study of blood T cell repertoires in COVID-19. The data were produced by immunoSEQ multiplex PCR, yet TCRdb's version contains in-frame clones alone and is incomplete. The table has tens of thousands of clones, 82% seen once. The sample comprised peripheral blood. The receptors stem from a human donor in a cohort sampled during active or convalescent COVID-19. CDR3s include the opening cysteine and the closing phenylalanine or tryptophan. A D gene is named only where the DNA matches it firmly. Size tells how often a clone was seen (once, few, many) or the class of an expanded clone, and some rows leave it out.

size	J	V	D	DNA	CDR3
.	TRBJ1-2	TRBV6-2/TRBV6-3	.	TGTGCCAGCAGTTACACAGTGGGGGGACCCTATGGCTACACCTTC	CASSYTVGGPYGYTF
.	TRBJ2-1	TRBV3-1/TRBV3-2	TRBD2	TGTGCCAGCAGCCAAGCGGGGGGGGCCGTTGATGAGCAGTTCTTC	CASSQAGGAVDEQFF
.	TRBJ1-5	TRBV7-2	TRBD1	TGTGCCAGCAGCCCACAAAGGGACAGGGATCAGCCCCAGCATTTT	CASSPQRDRDQPQHF
.	TRBJ1-4	TRBV5-8	TRBD1	TGTGCCAGCAGCAAAACGGGACAGGGTAGAGGAAAACTGTTTTTT	CASSKTGQGRGKLFF
.	TRBJ2-1	TRBV10-3	TRBD2	TGTGCCATCAGCCCCCAGGGTAGCGGGGGGGCCGCTGAGCAGTTCTTC	CAISPQGSGGAAEQFF
.	TRBJ2-3	TRBV6-2/TRBV6-3	TRBD2	TGTGCCAGCAGTTACCTTAGCGGGGGGGCTGAAGATACGCAGTATTTT	CASSYLSGGAEDTQYF
.	TRBJ1-2	TRBV20-1	.	TGCAGTGCTCCACAGGGTAACTACACCTTC	CSAPQGNYTF
once	TRBJ2-1	TRBV24-1	TRBD2	TGTGCCACCAGTGACGGGACTAGCGGGAGGTCCTACAATGAGCAGTTCTTC	CATSDGTSGRSYNEQFF
.	TRBJ1-2	TRBV3-1/TRBV3-2	.	TGTGCCAGCAGCTCGACAGGAGCCTCCCTAGGCTACACCTTC	CASSSTGASLGYTF
.	TRBJ2-2	TRBV4-1	TRBD1	TGCGCCAGCAGCCCTGGGACAGTGAACACCGGGGAGCTGTTTTTT	CASSPGTVNTGELFF
.	TRBJ1-5	TRBV11-2	TRBD1	TGTGCCAGCAGCCCGACAGGGCGGGAGCCCCAGCATTTT	CASSPTGREPQHF
.	TRBJ2-1	TRBV5-1	.	TGCGCCAGCAGCTTGGAGCCCTTTGAGCAGTTCTTC	CASSLEPFEQFF
.	TRBJ2-7	TRBV4-2	TRBD2	TGTGCCAGCAGCCAAGCTTCCCGGGGGGGCTACGAGCAGTACTTC	CASSQASRGGYEQYF
.	TRBJ1-2	TRBV14	.	TGTGCCAGCAGCCAGGCTACAGGCGGATTCTATGGCTACACCTTC	CASSQATGGFYGYTF
.	TRBJ2-7	TRBV3-1/TRBV3-2	TRBD1	TGTGCCAGCAGCCCGATGGGACAGGGAGGAGAGCAGTACTTC	CASSPMGQGGEQYF
.	TRBJ1-3	TRBV7-8	.	TGTGCCAGCAGCTTAGTCGGACACTTGAGCTCTGGAAACACCATATATTTT	CASSLVGHLSSGNTIYF
once	TRBJ2-1	TRBV7-6	TRBD2	TGTGCCAGCAGCTTGGTAGCGGGGGACTACAATGAGCAGTTCTTC	CASSLVAGDYNEQFF
.	TRBJ2-3	TRBV7-2	TRBD2	TGTGCCAGCAGCTTAGGTTTAGCGGGGGGGGATACGCAGTATTTT	CASSLGLAGGDTQYF
.	TRBJ1-1	TRBV6-6	.	TGTGCCGAGCGGGGGGCGGCGGGCACTGAAGCTTTCTTT	CAERGAAGTEAFF
.	TRBJ1-1	TRBV30	.	TGTGCCTGGAGTGTACTGGGCAGTAATGCAGCTTTCTTT	CAWSVLGSNAAFF
.	TRBJ1-3	TRBV14	TRBD1	TGTGCCAGCAGCCGCAGAGGGACAGCACCTGGAAACACCATATATTTT	CASSRRGTAPGNTIYF
.	TRBJ2-3	TRBV7-2	.	TGTGCCAGCAAGCCCGGACAGATTAACACAGATACGCAGTATTTT	CASKPGQINTDTQYF
.	TRBJ2-2	TRBV30	.	TGTGCCTGGAGTGTAGGAGGAGCCACCGGGGAGCTGTTTTTT	CAWSVGGATGELFF
.	TRBJ2-7	TRBV19	TRBD1	TGTGCCAGTAGCCCGCTGCGACAGGGGTCCTACGAGCAGTACTTC	CASSPLRQGSYEQYF
.	TRBJ1-2	TRBV7-9	TRBD1	TGTGCCAGCAGCTTAGTGGGACAGGGCTATGGCTACACCTTC	CASSLVGQGYGYTF
.	TRBJ2-7	TRBV27	TRBD1	TGTGCCAGCAGTTGGGGGACAGGGAACTACGAGCAGTACTTC	CASSWGTGNYEQYF
.	TRBJ2-1	TRBV24-1	.	TGTGCCACCAGTGATACAGGGAACGAGCAGTTCTTC	CATSDTGNEQFF
few	TRBJ1-4	TRBV5-4	TRBD1	TGTGCCAGCAGCCCCAGACAGGGGGTAGAGGAAAAACTGTTTTTT	CASSPRQGVEEKLFF
.	TRBJ1-6	TRBV7-2	.	TGTGCCAGCAGCTTAGCGACGGGAACGAGGTCACCCCTCCACTTT	CASSLATGTRSPLHF
.	TRBJ2-1	TRBV4-1	TRBD2	TGCGCCAGCAGCCAAGATAACGCCCAGCGGGGGGGCAATGAGCAGTTCTTC	CASSQDNAQRGGNEQFF
.	TRBJ1-4	TRBV4-1	.	TGCGCCAGCAGCCAAGATCGGGGTCTTTCTAATGAAAAACTGTTTTTT	CASSQDRGLSNEKLFF
.	TRBJ1-2	TRBV5-6	TRBD1	TGTGCCAGCAGCGGACCCGGGACAGGGAACTATGGCTACACCTTC	CASSGPGTGNYGYTF
few	TRBJ2-3	TRBV29-1	TRBD1	TGCAGCTCAGCAGGGGACAGGGGCACAGATACGCAGTATTTT	CSSAGDRGTDTQYF
.	TRBJ1-1	TRBV7-2	.	TGTGCCAGCATTCCCAGTATCCGGGGAGCTTTCTTT	CASIPSIRGAFF
.	TRBJ1-2	TRBV7-8	.	TGTGCCAGCACCCCCGGGGGGGGAGGAGGCTACACCTTC	CASTPGGGGGYTF
.	TRBJ2-5	TRBV7-2	TRBD2	TGTGCCAGCAGCTTAGTCACTAGCGGGGGGCCAACCCAAGAGACCCAGTACTTC	CASSLVTSGGPTQETQYF
.	TRBJ1-2	TRBV20-1	.	TGCAGTGCCCCAGCTAACTATGGCTACACCTTC	CSAPANYGYTF
.	TRBJ2-3	TRBV4-3	.	TGCGCCAGCAGCCAAGAATTTGGCGGGGGCAGGGATACGCAGTATTTT	CASSQEFGGGRDTQYF
medium-sized	TRBJ1-2	TRBV4-3	.	TGCGCCAGCAGCCAAGCCGGTTATGGCTACACCTTC	CASSQAGYGYTF
.	TRBJ2-7	TRBV7-2	TRBD2	TGTGCCAGCAGCCGGGGACTAGGGAGCTCCTACGAGCAGTACTTC	CASSRGLGSSYEQYF
.	TRBJ1-1	TRBV4-3	TRBD1	TGCGCCAGCAGCTACAGGGGGTTGCAAACTGAAGCTTTCTTT	CASSYRGLQTEAFF
.	TRBJ1-2	TRBV19	.	TGTGCCAGTAGTGCGGGGCCCGGCTATGGCTACACCTTC	CASSAGPGYGYTF
.	TRBJ2-2	TRBV2	TRBD2	TGTGCCAGCAGCCTAGCGGGGGGTCGACCCGGGGAGCTGTTTTTT	CASSLAGGRPGELFF
.	TRBJ2-3	TRBV19	.	TGTGCCAGTAGGACAGGGAGGACAGATACGCAGTATTTT	CASRTGRTDTQYF
.	TRBJ1-1	TRBV21-1	.	TGTGCCAGCAGCAAGACATGGGACAGGGTACTTATTGGGAACACTGAAGCTTTCTTT	CASSKTWDRVLIGNTEAFF
many	TRBJ1-2	TRBV4-3	.	TGCGCCAGCAGCCAAGAGGCGGCGAGAGACTATGGCTACACCTTC	CASSQEAARDYGYTF
.	TRBJ2-5	TRBV20-1	.	TGCAGTGCTAGTGCCCGGGGGGAGACCCAGTACTTC	CSASARGETQYF
.	TRBJ2-3	TRBV9	.	TGTGCCAGCAGCGTGGGCAGCACAGATACGCAGTATTTT	CASSVGSTDTQYF
.	TRBJ1-1	TRBV6-5	TRBD1	TGTGCCAGCAGGCCCACAGGGGGCACGGACACTGAAGCTTTCTTT	CASRPTGGTDTEAFF
.	TRBJ2-5	TRBV4-1	TRBD2	TGCGCCAGCAGCCCGCGGGGGGCGGTCGGAGAGACCCAGTACTTC	CASSPRGAVGETQYF
few	TRBJ1-2	TRBV5-1	TRBD1	TGCGCCAGCAGCTACGACAGGGCCCCACTCTATGGCTACACCTTC	CASSYDRAPLYGYTF